What follows are 3 T cell receptor beta chains derived from one specimen sequenced in a study of identical twins. TCRdb itself ran the 5' RACE reads through MiXCR, one entry per CDR3 protein. The sample shows some 330,000 distinct CDR3 sequences, approximately 9.1% of them seen only once. Sequencing was performed on naive T cells sorted from blood. These receptors originate from a woman between 45 and 60 years old in good health.

There are a few counts of this clonotype. V gene TRBV7-8 combines with J gene TRBJ2-7, with TRBD2 as a possible D gene (6 bases). Between the trimmed V and J ends, which lost 5 bases and 5 bases, there was a span of 13 bases. This CDR3 is 13 amino acids long. In germline, CDR1 is SGHVS, CDR2 FQNEAQ. CDR3 nucleotide sequence: TGTGCCAGCAGCACCGGGACTCCAAACGAGCAGTACTTC. Its protein is CASSTGTPNEQYF.

This clonotype was picked up a small number of times. The chain combines TRBV4-1 with TRBJ2-1; perhaps TRBD1 as D (6 bases). The germline V gene has CDR1 MGHRA and CDR2 YSYEKL. This CDR3 has 15 amino acids. Trimming pared 4 bases from V and 3 bases from J, leaving 13 bases between. The CDR3 here is CASSPGEGDYNEQFF. Here the CDR3 DNA reads TGCGCCAGCAGCCCTGGAGAGGGGGACTACAATGAGCAGTTCTTC.

This clonotype was counted only a few times. The V gene is TRBV6-4, the J gene TRBJ2-3; D might be TRBD2 (5 bases). CDR1 and CDR2 from the germline V gene are MRHNA and SNTAGT. The CDR3 has 15 amino acids. V lost 0 bases, J lost 4 bases, and 11 bases lay in between. CDR3 protein: CASSDSKTGSDTQYF. The CDR3 DNA is TGTGCCAGCAGTGACTCGAAGACGGGGTCAGATACGCAGTATTTT.